Each of the 16 T cell receptor beta chains below was sequenced from the same sample in a study of OX40 agonist ivuxolimab in advanced cancers. Sequencing used immunoSEQ multiplex PCR; TCRdb keeps in-frame clones, though not all of them. The sample carries 65,000 to 85,000 clones, 85% recorded once. Sequenced here: CD4+ or CD8+ T cells sorted from blood, sampled in a trial of the OX40 agonist ivuxolimab. These receptors were obtained from an adult with an advanced solid tumor such as melanoma, head and neck, liver or kidney cancer.

The J gene is TRBJ1-4, the V gene TRBV6-6; D unresolved. The V gene's germline CDR1 is MNHNY and CDR2 SVGAGI (reference sequence). V was clipped by 3 bases and J by 10 bases, with 12 bases between them. The CDR3 length is 13 residues. CDR3 region: CASSYERRGKLFF. CDR3 bases: TGTGCCAGCAGTTATGAACGGCGGGGAAAACTGTTTTTT.

V and J are TRBV5-5 and TRBJ1-2; the D gene is possibly TRBD1 (6 bases). From germline, CDR1 is SGHKS and CDR2 YYEKEE (reference sequence). The V end was cut by 4 bases, the J end by 5 bases, with 18 bases between. This CDR3 is 15 amino acids long. The DNA for the CDR3 is TGTGCCAGCAGCACCGAGACAGGAGGGCTTTATGGCTACACCTTC. Amino acids: CASSTETGGLYGYTF. The variable domain in full, with the rest retrieved from reference TRBV5-5 and TRBJ1-2, is DAGVTQSPTHLIKTRGQQVTLRCSPISGHKSVSWYQQVLGQGPQFIFQYYEKEERGRGNFPDRFSARQFPNYSSELNVNALLLGDSALYLCASSTETGGLYGYTFGSGTRLTVV.

The CDR3 region has the DNA TGTGCCAGCACCGTCTGGGACAGACAAGAGACCCAGTACTTC. Residues: CASTVWDRQETQYF. The chain is built from TRBV11-2 and TRBJ2-5, with 7 bases identical to TRBD1. The CDR3 is made up of 14 amino acids. Germline trimming cut 7 bases from V and 2 bases from J; bases unmatched to any gene: 7. Germline V gene sequence: CDR1 SGHAT, CDR2 FQNNGV.

The CDR3 loop reads CASSVRGTKNIQYF. CDR3 DNA: TGTGCCAGCAGTGTCAGGGGGACCAAAAACATTCAGTACTTC. V is TRBV6-1 and J is TRBJ2-4; TRBD1 matches 7 bases. The trim removed 4 bases at V and 2 bases at J, leaving 2 bases unmatched. The CDR3 loop spans 14 amino acids. From germline, CDR1 is MNHNS and CDR2 SASEGT.

V and J are TRBV5-1 and TRBJ2-3, with D perhaps TRBD2 (5 bases). The V gene lost 4 bases and the J gene lost 0 bases, with 18 bases spanning the gap. The germline gives CDR1 SGHRS, CDR2 YFSETQ. The CDR3 spans 17 residues. CDR3 sequence reads: CASSAGIGLASTDTQYF. The CDR3 DNA is TGCGCCAGCAGCGCCGGGATAGGGCTAGCTAGCACAGATACGCAGTATTTT.

V and J are TRBV6-5 and TRBJ2-7, with D possibly being TRBD1 (5 bases). The CDR3 is 14 amino acids. Germline V gives CDR1 MNHEY, CDR2 SVGAGI. Deletions cut 0 bases from V and 8 bases from J, with 14 bases between. This CDR3 reads CASSYSGTGVKQYF. CDR3 DNA sequence: TGTGCCAGCAGTTACTCAGGCACAGGAGTGAAGCAGTACTTC.

About this clone itself: This sample also contains other DNA sequences that code for the same CDR3. CDR3 in amino acids: CASSVVGGQETQYF. In DNA, the CDR3 is TGTGCCAGCAGCGTAGTCGGGGGACAAGAGACCCAGTACTTC. The J gene is TRBJ2-5, the V gene TRBV9; D perhaps matches TRBD2 (6 bases). The CDR3 consists of 14 residues. Germline V gene lookup returns CDR1 SGDLS and CDR2 YYNGEE. The germline V and J ends were trimmed by 0 bases and 2 bases, with 8 bases remaining between them.

This chain links TRBV6-6 with TRBJ1-4, with unresolved D. Trimming stripped 2 bases from V and 7 bases from J, with 5 bases between. This CDR3 has 12 amino acids. The V gene's germline CDR1 is MNHNY and CDR2 SVGAGI (reference sequence). The CDR3 is CASSYDGEKLFF. The CDR3 DNA reads as TGTGCCAGCAGTTACGATGGTGAAAAACTGTTTTTT.

The chain is built from TRBV7-3 and TRBJ2-3; D is uncertain. Trimming took off 5 bases at V and 1 base at J, with 19 bases between the two ends. Germline values: CDR1 SGHTA, CDR2 FQGTGA. The CDR3 has 17 residues. The CDR3 sequence is CASSLLGPTGRTDTQYF. Written as DNA, the CDR3 is TGTGCCAGCAGCCTACTCGGACCTACCGGGCGCACAGATACGCAGTATTTT.

The CDR3 is CASSVGLAGTGELFF. CDR3 bases: TGTGCCAGCAGCGTCGGACTAGCGGGCACCGGGGAGCTGTTTTTT. The rearrangement links TRBV9 to TRBJ2-2; 11 positions agree with TRBD2. Germline trimming cut 2 bases from V and 4 bases from J; bases unmatched to any gene: 1. There are 15 residues in the CDR3. Germline CDR1 reads SGDLS; CDR2 reads YYNGEE.

V and J are TRBV19 and TRBJ2-1; TRBD2 matches at 9 bases. CDR1 LNHDA and CDR2 SQIVND come from the germline V gene (reference sequence). The CDR3 has 13 residues. V lost 7 bases to trimming and J lost 7 bases; unmatched junction nucleotides: 5. The DNA for the CDR3 is TGTGCCAGTACTAGCGGGGTTAAGAATGAGCAGTTCTTC. Its translation is CASTSGVKNEQFF.

The genes are TRBV30 and TRBJ1-1; 10 nucleotides agree with TRBD1. The CDR3 spans 17 residues. The V gene's germline CDR1 is GTSNPN and CDR2 SVGIG (reference sequence). J lost 0 bases, V lost 1 base, and 8 bases had no gene match. DNA of the CDR3: TGTGCCTGGAGTGGGGACAGGGGCCCCTCTCTGAACACTGAAGCTTTCTTT. This translates into CAWSGDRGPSLNTEAFF.

The J gene is TRBJ1-4, the V gene TRBV18; a possible D gene is TRBD1 (6 bases). This CDR3 comprises 15 residues. With 0 bases removed from V and 4 bases from J, the gap between germline ends came to 9 bases. Per germline, CDR1 KGHSH and CDR2 LQKENI. The CDR3 bases are TGTGCCAGCTCACCACCGGGCAGGGGTAATGAAAAACTGTTTTTT. Translating it yields CASSPPGRGNEKLFF.

The chain links TRBV7-2 to TRBJ2-3, with D hard to call. The CDR3 runs to 15 residues. The ends were cut back, 5 bases at V and 2 bases at J, with 14 bases in the middle. The germline CDR1 and CDR2 sequences are SGHTA and FQGNSA. DNA of the CDR3: TGTGCCAGCAGCCCCGCCCTACATTACACAGATACGCAGTATTTT. Residues: CASSPALHYTDTQYF. Full variable domain (missing parts from reference TRBV7-2 and TRBJ2-3): GAGVSQSPSNKVTEKGKDVELRCDPISGHTALYWYRQSLGQGLEFLIYFQGNSAPDKSGLPSDRFSAERTGGSVSTLTIQRTQQEDSAVYLCASSPALHYTDTQYFGPGTRLTVL.

The rearrangement links TRBV2 to TRBJ2-7, with 13 bases matching TRBD2. Germline CDR1 reads SNHLY; CDR2 reads FYNNEI. V lost 5 bases to trimming and J lost 6 bases; unmatched junction nucleotides: 10. The CDR3 sequence is 16 residues long. DNA of the CDR3: TGTGCCAGCAGTCCTCACAAGGGACTAGCGGGAACCGAGCAGTACTTC. Its translation: CASSPHKGLAGTEQYF. The full variable domain, in which reference TRBV2 and TRBJ2-7 provide the parts outside the CDR3, is EPEVTQTPSHQVTQMGQEVILRCVPISNHLYFYWYRQILGQKVEFLVSFYNNEISEKSEIFDDQFSVERPDGSNFTLKIRSTKLEDSAMYFCASSPHKGLAGTEQYFGPGTRLTVT.

The V and J genes are TRBV4-1 and TRBJ1-3; 9 bases fit TRBD1. This CDR3 is built from 17 residues. V was pared by 0 bases and J by 2 bases, with 5 bases of the junction left unmatched. Germline V lookup: CDR1 MGHRA, CDR2 YSYEKL. In DNA, the CDR3 is TGCGCCAGCAGCCAAGATGTACAGGGGGCTGCTGGAAACACCATATATTTT. Translation: CASSQDVQGAAGNTIYF.